This T cell receptor (beta chain) comes out of a study of cytomegalovirus exposure and HLA in healthy donors. PCR was performed using 60 Vbeta and 13 Jbeta primers. The protocol was immunoSEQ multiplex PCR, while the TCRdb copy is restricted to in-frame clones and leaves out a portion. The sample includes 150,000 to 200,000 clones, more than 70% of them seen just once. Germline-derived CDR1 and CDR2 are SGDLS and YYNGEE. CDR3 length equals 15 residues. V shed 4 bases and J shed 0 bases, with 11 bases lying between them. The origin of this receptor is a woman in her 40s in good health and CMV-seronegative. The sample was PBMCs. The rearrangement joins TRBV9 to TRBJ2-1; D not certain. The CDR3 DNA reads as TGTGCCAGCAGCTCTTCTCCTACCTCCTACAATGAGCAGTTCTTC. This encodes CASSSSPTSYNEQFF. The whole variable domain, filled in from reference TRBV9 and TRBJ2-1, reads DSGVTQTPKHLITATGQRVTLRCSPRSGDLSVYWYQQSLDQGLQFLIQYYNGEERAKGNILERFSAQQFPDLHSELNLSSLELGDSALYFCASSSSPTSYNEQFFGPGTRLTVL.